This entry describes one TCR beta chain. No antigen is known for it. These data come from a study of T cell responses to AZD1222 COVID-19 vaccine. Whole-study context: Investigators merged groups given second doses at roughly 4 or roughly 12 weeks. Findings and caveats of the study: After two AZD1222 doses, spike-specific TCR breadth and depth rose versus day 0. Vaccine-associated CD4 TCRs spanned spike, dominant at 160-218 and 743-854.

The length of the CDR3 is 14 residues. V shed 2 bases, J shed 6 bases, and the junction held 0 bases outside the gene matches. Germline V gene data show CDR1 as SGHTA and CDR2 as FQGTGA. Only in-frame clones appear in the TCRdb table, and some are missing; sequencing was by immunoSEQ multiplex PCR. The repertoire holds fewer than 120,000 clones, with 87% as singletons. The chain joins TRBV7-3 to TRBJ2-1; 11 bases fit TRBD2. The input for sequencing was peripheral blood, taken on day 0 of AZD1222 vaccination. This receptor was identified in an adult in good health. The CDR3 DNA follows: TGTGCCAGCAGCTTAGGGACTAGCGGCAATGAGCAGTTCTTC. Translating it yields CASSLGTSGNEQFF.